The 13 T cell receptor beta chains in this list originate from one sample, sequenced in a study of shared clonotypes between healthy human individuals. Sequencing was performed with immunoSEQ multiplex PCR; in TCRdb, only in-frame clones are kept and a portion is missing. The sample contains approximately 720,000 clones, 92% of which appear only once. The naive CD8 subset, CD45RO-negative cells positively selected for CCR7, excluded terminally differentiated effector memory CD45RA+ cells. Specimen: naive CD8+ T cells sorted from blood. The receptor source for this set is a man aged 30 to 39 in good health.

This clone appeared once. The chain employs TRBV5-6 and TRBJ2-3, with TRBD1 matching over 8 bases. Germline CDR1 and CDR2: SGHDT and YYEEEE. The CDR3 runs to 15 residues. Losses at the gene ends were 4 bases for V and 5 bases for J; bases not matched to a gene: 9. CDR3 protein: CASSTRDRSLDTQYF. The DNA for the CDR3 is TGTGCCAGCAGCACCCGGGACAGGAGCCTAGATACGCAGTATTTT. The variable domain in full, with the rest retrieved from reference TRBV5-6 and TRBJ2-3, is DAGVTQSPTHLIKTRGQQVTLRCSPKSGHDTVSWYQQALGQGPQFIFQYYEEEERQRGNFPDRFSGHQFPNYSSELNVNALLLGDSALYLCASSTRDRSLDTQYFGPGTRLTVL.

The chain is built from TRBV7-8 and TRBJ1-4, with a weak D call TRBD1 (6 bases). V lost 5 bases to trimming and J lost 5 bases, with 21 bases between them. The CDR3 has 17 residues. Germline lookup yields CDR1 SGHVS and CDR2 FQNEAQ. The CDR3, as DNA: TGTGCCAGCAGCATATACTCTACAGGGTTCTTAAATGAAAAACTGTTTTTT. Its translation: CASSIYSTGFLNEKLFF.

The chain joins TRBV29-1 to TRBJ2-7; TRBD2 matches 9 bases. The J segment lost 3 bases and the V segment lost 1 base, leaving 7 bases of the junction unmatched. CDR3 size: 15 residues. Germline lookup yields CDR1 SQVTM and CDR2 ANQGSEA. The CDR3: CSVEVGLATGYEQYF. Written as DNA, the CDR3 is TGCAGCGTTGAAGTGGGACTAGCAACGGGCTACGAGCAGTACTTC.

CDR3 loop: CASSLGDGLYEQYF. The CDR3, as DNA: TGTGCCAGCAGCTTGGGAGACGGCCTATACGAGCAGTACTTC. V usage is TRBV4-2 and J usage is TRBJ2-7; D is perhaps TRBD2 (5 bases). Trimming stripped 5 bases from V and 4 bases from J, with 15 bases between. This CDR3 is built from 14 residues. The germline gives CDR1 LGHNA, CDR2 YNFKEQ.

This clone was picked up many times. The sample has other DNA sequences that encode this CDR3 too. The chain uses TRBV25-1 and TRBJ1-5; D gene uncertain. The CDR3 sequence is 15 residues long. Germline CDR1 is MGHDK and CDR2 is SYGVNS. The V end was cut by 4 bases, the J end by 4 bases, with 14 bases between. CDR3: CASSAQDSWNQPQHF. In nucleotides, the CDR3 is TGTGCCAGCAGTGCTCAGGATAGCTGGAATCAGCCCCAGCATTTT.

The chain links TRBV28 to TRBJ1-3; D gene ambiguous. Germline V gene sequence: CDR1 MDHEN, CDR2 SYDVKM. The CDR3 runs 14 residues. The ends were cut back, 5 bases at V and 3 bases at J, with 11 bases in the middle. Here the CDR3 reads CASSDPGSGNTIYF. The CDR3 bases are TGTGCCAGCAGTGACCCGGGGAGTGGAAACACCATATATTTT. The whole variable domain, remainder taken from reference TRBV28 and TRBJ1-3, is DVKVTQSSRYLVKRTGEKVFLECVQDMDHENMFWYRQDPGLGLRLIYFSYDVKMKEKGDIPEGYSVSREKKERFSLILESASTNQTSMYLCASSDPGSGNTIYFGEGSWLTVV.

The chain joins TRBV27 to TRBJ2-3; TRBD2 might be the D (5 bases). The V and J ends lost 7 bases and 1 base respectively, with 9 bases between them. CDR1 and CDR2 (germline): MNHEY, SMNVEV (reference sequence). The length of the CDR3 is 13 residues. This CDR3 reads CASKISGTDTQYF. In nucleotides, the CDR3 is TGTGCCAGCAAGATTAGCGGCACAGATACGCAGTATTTT.

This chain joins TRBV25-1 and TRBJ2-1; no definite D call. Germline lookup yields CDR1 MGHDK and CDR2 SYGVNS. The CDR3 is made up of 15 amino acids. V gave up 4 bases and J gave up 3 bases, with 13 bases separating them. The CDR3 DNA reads TGTGCCAGCAGTGCCCACCAGTCCCGCTACAATGAGCAGTTCTTC. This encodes CASSAHQSRYNEQFF. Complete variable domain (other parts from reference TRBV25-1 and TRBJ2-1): EADIYQTPRYLVIGTGKKITLECSQTMGHDKMYWYQQDPGMELHLIHYSYGVNSTEKGDLSSESTVSRIRTEHFPLTLESARPSHTSQYLCASSAHQSRYNEQFFGPGTRLTVL.

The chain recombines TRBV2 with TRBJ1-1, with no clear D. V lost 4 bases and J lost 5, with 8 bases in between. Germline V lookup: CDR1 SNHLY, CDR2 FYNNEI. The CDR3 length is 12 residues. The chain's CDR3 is CASSGGTTEAFF. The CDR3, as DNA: TGTGCCAGCAGTGGGGGTACTACTGAAGCTTTCTTT.

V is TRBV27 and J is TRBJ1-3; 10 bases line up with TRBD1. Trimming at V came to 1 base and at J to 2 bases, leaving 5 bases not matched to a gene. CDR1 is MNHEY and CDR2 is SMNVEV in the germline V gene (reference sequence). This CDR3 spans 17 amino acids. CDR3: CASSLYAGTGAGNTIYF. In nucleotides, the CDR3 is TGTGCCAGCAGTTTATACGCGGGGACAGGGGCTGGAAACACCATATATTTT.

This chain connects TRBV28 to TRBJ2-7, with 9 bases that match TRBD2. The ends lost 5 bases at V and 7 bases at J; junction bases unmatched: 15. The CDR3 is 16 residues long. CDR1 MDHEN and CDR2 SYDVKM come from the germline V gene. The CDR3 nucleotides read TGTGCCAGCAGTCAAAACCGACTAGCGGACAATAGGGAGCAGTACTTC. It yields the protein CASSQNRLADNREQYF.

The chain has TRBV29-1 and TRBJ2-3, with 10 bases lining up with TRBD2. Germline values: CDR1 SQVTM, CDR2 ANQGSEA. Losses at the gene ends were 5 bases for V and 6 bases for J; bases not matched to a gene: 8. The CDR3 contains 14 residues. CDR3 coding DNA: TGCAGCGTTACGCTAGCGGGAGTATGGGATACGCAGTATTTT. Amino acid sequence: CSVTLAGVWDTQYF.

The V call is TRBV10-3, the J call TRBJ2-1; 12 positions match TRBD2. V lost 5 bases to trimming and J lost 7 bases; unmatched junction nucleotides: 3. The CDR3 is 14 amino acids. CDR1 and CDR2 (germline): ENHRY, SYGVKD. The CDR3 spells CAISLGTSGNEQFF. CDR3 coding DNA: TGTGCCATCAGTTTAGGGACTAGCGGGAATGAGCAGTTCTTC.